This TCR beta chain is drawn from a study of control samples from healthy donors and cancer patients. TCRdb keeps only in-frame clones here, not all; method: immunoSEQ multiplex PCR. The profile shows around 93,000 clones, roughly 89% of them singletons. With V trimmed by 8 bases and J by 6 bases, 13 bases remained unmatched. Germline V gene data show CDR1 as SGHTA and CDR2 as FQGNSA. The CDR3 is 16 amino acids. Sequenced input: blood. This receptor was obtained from a human donor in good health. The donor label of this sample is uncertain. V and J are TRBV7-2 and TRBJ2-3; TRBD2 matches at 11 bases. The CDR3 nucleotides read TGTGCCAGCCGTCTAAGAGGGTCTAGCGGGGGGGATACGCAGTATTTT. Amino acid sequence: CASRLRGSSGGDTQYF.